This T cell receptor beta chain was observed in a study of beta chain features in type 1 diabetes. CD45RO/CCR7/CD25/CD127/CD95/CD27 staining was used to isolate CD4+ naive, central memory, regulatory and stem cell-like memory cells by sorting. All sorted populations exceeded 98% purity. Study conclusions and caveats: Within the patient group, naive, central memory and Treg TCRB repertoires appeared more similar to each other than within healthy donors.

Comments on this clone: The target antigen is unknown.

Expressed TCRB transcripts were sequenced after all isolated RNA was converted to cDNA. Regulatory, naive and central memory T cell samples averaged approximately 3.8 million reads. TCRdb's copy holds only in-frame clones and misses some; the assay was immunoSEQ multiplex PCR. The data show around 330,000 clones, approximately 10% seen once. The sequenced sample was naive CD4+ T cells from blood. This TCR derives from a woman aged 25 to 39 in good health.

The CDR3 nucleotides are TGTGCCAGGGGACAGGGAACAGATACGCAGTATTTT. Protein sequence: CARGQGTDTQYF. V is TRBV19 and J is TRBJ2-3; 9 bases align to TRBD1. This CDR3 is built from 12 residues. V gave up 9 bases and J gave up 3 bases; unmatched junction bases: 1. Germline loops: CDR1 LNHDA, CDR2 SQIVND (reference sequence).